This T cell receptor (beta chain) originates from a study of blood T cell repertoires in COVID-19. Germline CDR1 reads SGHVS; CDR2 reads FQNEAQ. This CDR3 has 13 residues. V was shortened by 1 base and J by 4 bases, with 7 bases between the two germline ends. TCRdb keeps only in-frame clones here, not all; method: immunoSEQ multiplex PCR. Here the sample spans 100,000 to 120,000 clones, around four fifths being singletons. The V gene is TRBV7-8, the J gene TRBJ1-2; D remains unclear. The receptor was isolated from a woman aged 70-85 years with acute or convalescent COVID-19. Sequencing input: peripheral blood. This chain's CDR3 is CASSLGHSYGYTF. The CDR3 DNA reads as TGTGCCAGCAGCTTAGGACACAGCTATGGCTACACCTTC.